Listed below are T cell receptor beta chains from one sample, sequenced in a study of cytomegalovirus exposure and HLA in healthy donors. Data came from immunoSEQ multiplex PCR; TCRdb stores just in-frame clones and leaves some out. Of around 170,000 clones listed, 78% are singletons. The sequenced material came from PBMCs. The receptors originated from a woman between 40 and 50 years old in good health and CMV-seropositive. CDR3s include the opening cysteine and the closing phenylalanine or tryptophan. D genes are given only for firm matches. Clone size is not always given. Where it is, it says once, few, many or a class for expanded clones.

D: .
size: .
V: TRBV7-9
J: TRBJ2-7
CDR3: CASSLVTYEQYF
DNA: TGTGCCAGCAGCTTAGTCACCTACGAGCAGTACTTC

D: TRBD2
size: once
V: TRBV7-8
J: TRBJ2-5
CDR3: CASSKQSRLAAQETQYF
DNA: TGTGCCAGCAGCAAACAAAGTCGACTAGCGGCCCAAGAGACCCAGTACTTC

D: .
size: .
V: TRBV27
J: TRBJ1-1
CDR3: CASRSGGRNTEAFF
DNA: TGTGCCAGCAGGTCGGGGGGTAGGAACACTGAAGCTTTCTTT

D: .
size: .
V: TRBV9
J: TRBJ1-3
CDR3: CASSVGRVDTIYF
DNA: TGTGCCAGCAGCGTCGGCAGGGTGGACACCATATATTTT

D: TRBD2
size: .
V: TRBV19
J: TRBJ2-5
CDR3: CASSRTSGYPYQYF
DNA: TGTGCCAGTAGTAGGACTAGCGGTTACCCGTACCAGTACTTC

D: .
size: .
V: TRBV5-6
J: TRBJ1-1
CDR3: CASSYGTEAFF
DNA: TGTGCCAGCAGCTACGGGACTGAAGCTTTCTTT

D: .
size: .
V: TRBV5-1
J: TRBJ2-1
CDR3: CASSLAGSPYNEQFF
DNA: TGCGCCAGCAGCTTGGCCGGGTCCCCCTACAATGAGCAGTTCTTC

D: TRBD2
size: .
V: TRBV19
J: TRBJ2-5
CDR3: CASTPGLAGQETQYF
DNA: TGTGCCAGTACCCCTGGACTAGCGGGCCAAGAGACCCAGTACTTC

D: TRBD1
size: .
V: TRBV5-5
J: TRBJ2-3
CDR3: CASSWVDRVRADTQYF
DNA: TGTGCCAGCAGCTGGGTGGACAGGGTGAGGGCAGATACGCAGTATTTT

D: .
size: .
V: TRBV30
J: TRBJ1-3
CDR3: CAWKGLGNTIYF
DNA: TGTGCCTGGAAGGGGCTAGGAAACACCATATATTTT

D: TRBD1
size: .
V: TRBV5-5
J: TRBJ1-4
CDR3: CASSFGQGVITNEKLFF
DNA: TGTGCCAGCAGCTTTGGACAGGGTGTAATAACTAATGAAAAACTGTTTTTT

D: .
size: .
V: TRBV15
J: TRBJ2-7
CDR3: CATSRVRRAPYEQYF
DNA: TGTGCCACCAGCAGAGTGCGGAGGGCCCCCTACGAGCAGTACTTC

D: TRBD1
size: .
V: TRBV6-1
J: TRBJ1-2
CDR3: CASSWDRAPYGYTF
DNA: TGTGCCAGCAGTTGGGACAGGGCTCCCTATGGCTACACCTTC

D: .
size: .
V: TRBV5-1
J: TRBJ1-2
CDR3: CASSLEAVGGSGYTF
DNA: TGCGCCAGCAGCTTGGAGGCGGTGGGAGGATCTGGCTACACCTTC